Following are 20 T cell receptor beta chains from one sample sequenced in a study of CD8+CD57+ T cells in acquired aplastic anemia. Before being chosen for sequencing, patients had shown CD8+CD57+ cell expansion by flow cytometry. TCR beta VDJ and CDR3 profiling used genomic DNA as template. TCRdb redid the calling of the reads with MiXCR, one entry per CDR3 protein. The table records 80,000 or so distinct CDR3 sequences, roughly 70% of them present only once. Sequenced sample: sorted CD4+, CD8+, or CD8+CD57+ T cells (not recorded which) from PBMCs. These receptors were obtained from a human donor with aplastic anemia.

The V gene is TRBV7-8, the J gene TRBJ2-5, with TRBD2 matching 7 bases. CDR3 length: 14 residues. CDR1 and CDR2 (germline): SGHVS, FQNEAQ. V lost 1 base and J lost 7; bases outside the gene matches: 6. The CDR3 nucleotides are TGTGCCAGCAGCTTAGTCGTGGGGGAGGGGACCCAGTACTTC. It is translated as CASSLVVGEGTQYF.

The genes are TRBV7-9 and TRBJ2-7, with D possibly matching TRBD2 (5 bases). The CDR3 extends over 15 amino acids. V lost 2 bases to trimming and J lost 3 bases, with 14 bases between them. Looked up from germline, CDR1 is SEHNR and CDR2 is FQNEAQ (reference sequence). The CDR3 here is CASSLSGSLNYEQYF. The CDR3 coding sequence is TGTGCCAGCAGCTTATCGGGATCCTTGAACTACGAGCAGTACTTC.

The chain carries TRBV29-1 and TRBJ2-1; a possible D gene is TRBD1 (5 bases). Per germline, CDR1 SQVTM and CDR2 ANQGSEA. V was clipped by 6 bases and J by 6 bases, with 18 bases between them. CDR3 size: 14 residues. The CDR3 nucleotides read TGCAGCGTCCAGGGTTCGTATAGTCTCAATGAGCAGTTCTTC. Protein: CSVQGSYSLNEQFF.

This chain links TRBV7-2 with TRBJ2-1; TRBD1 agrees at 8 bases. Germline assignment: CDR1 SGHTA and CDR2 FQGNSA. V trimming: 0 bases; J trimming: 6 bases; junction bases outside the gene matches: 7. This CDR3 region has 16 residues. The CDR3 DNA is TGTGCCAGCAGCTTAGCGACAGGGGCGGGCCTCAATGAGCAGTTCTTC. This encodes CASSLATGAGLNEQFF.

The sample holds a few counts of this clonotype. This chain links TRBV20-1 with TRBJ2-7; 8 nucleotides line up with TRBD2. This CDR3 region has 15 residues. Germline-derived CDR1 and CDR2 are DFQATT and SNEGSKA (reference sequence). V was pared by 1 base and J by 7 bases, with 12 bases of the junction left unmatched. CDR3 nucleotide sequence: TGCAGTGCTAGAGTATTCGGGCGGGAGGAAGGAGAGCAGTACTTC. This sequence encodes CSARVFGREEGEQYF.

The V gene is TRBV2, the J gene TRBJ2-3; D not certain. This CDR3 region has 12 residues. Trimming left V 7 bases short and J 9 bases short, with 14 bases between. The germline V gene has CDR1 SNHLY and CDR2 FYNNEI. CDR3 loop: CASTLLVGTQYF. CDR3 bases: TGTGCCAGCACGCTACTCGTAGGGACGCAGTATTTT.

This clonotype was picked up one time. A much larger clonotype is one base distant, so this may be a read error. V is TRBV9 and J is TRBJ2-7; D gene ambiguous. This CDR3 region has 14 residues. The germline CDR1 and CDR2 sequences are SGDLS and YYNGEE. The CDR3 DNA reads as TGTGCCAGCAGCGTAGAAAACCGGTTCTACGATCAGTACTTC. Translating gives CASSVENRFYDQYF.

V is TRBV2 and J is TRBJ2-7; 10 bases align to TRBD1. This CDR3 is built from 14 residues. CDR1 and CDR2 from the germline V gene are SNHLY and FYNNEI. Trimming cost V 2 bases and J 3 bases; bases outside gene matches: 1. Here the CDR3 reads CASSERTGGYEQYF. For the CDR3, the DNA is TGTGCCAGCAGTGAAAGGACAGGGGGCTACGAGCAGTACTTC.

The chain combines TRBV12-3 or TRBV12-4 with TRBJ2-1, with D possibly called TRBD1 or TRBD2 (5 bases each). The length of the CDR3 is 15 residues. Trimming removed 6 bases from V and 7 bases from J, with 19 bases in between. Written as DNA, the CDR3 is TGTGCCAGCAGCCTATCCCCGGGGCTGGAAAATGAGCAGTTCTTC. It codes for CASSLSPGLENEQFF.

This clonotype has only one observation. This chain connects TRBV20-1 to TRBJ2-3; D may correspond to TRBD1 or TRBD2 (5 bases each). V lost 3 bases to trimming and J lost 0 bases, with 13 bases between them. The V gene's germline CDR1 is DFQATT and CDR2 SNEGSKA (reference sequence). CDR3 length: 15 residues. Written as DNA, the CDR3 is TGCAGTGCTAGTAGACAGCTAGCTAGCACAGATACGCAGTATTTT. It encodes CSASRQLASTDTQYF.

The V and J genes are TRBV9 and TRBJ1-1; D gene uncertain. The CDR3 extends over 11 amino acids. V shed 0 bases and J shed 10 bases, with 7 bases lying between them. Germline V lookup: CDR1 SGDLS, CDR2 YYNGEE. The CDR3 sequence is CASSVGAVAFF. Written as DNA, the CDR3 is TGTGCCAGCAGCGTAGGGGCAGTAGCTTTCTTT.

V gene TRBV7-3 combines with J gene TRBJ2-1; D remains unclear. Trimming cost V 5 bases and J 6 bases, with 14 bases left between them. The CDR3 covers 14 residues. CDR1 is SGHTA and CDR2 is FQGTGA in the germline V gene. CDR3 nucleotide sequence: TGTGCCAGCAGCCCTGAGGACGTCTCCAATGAGCAGTTCTTC. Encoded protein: CASSPEDVSNEQFF.

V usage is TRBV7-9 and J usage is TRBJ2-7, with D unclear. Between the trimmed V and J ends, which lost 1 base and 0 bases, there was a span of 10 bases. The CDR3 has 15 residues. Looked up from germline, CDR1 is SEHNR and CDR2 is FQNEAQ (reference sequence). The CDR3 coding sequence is TGTGCCAGCAGCTTAGAACTCCTGAACTCCTACGAGCAGTACTTC. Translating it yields CASSLELLNSYEQYF.

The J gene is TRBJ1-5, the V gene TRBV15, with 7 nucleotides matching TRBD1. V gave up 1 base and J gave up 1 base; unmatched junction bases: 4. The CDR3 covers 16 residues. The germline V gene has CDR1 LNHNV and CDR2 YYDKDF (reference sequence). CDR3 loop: CATSRGTGDSNQPQHF. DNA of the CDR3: TGTGCCACCAGCAGAGGGACAGGTGACAGCAATCAGCCCCAGCATTTT.

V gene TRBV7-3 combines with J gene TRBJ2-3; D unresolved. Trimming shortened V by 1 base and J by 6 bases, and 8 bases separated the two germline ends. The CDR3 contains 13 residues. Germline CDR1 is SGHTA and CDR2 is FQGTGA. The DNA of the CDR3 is TGTGCCAGCAGCTTAATGATCACCGATACGCAGTATTTT. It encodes CASSLMITDTQYF.

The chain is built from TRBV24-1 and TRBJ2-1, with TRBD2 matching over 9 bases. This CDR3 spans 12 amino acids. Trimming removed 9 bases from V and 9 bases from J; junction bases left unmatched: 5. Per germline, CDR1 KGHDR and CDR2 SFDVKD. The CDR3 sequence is CATQGLAIEQFF. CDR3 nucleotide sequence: TGTGCCACCCAGGGACTAGCAATTGAGCAGTTCTTC.

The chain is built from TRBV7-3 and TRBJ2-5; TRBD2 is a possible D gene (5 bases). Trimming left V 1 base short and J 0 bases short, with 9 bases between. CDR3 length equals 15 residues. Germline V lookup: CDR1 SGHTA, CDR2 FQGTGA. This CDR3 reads CASSLNGEYQETQYF. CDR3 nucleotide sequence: TGTGCCAGCAGCTTAAATGGGGAGTACCAAGAGACCCAGTACTTC.

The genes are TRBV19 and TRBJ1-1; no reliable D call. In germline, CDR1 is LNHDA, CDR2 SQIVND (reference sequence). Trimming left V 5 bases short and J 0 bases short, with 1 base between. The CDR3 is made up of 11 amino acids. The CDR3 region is CASSVNTEAFF. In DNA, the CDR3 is TGTGCCAGTAGTGTGAACACTGAAGCTTTCTTT.

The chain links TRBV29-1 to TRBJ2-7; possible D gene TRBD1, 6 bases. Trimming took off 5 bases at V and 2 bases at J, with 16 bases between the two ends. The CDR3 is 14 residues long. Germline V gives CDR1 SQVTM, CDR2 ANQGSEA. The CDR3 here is CSVRPGVGAYEQYF. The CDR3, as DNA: TGCAGCGTTCGCCCAGGGGTAGGGGCCTACGAGCAGTACTTC.

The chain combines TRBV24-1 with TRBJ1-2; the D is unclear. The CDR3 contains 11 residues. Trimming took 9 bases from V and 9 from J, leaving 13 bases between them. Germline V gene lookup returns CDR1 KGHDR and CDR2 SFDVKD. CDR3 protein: CATFALGRYTF. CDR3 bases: TGTGCCACCTTTGCTTTAGGGCGCTACACCTTC.